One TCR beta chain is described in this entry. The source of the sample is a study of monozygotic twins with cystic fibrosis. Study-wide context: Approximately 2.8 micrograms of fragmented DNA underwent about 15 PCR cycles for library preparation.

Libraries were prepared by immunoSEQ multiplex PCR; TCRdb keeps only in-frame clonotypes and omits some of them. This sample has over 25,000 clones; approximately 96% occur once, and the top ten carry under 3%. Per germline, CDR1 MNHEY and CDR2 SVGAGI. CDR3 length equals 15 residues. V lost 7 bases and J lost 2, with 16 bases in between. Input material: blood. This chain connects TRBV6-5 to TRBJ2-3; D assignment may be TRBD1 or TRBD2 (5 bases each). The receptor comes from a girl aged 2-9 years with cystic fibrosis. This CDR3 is CASTDGTFPTDTQYF. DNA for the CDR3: TGTGCCAGCACAGACGGGACCTTCCCCACAGATACGCAGTATTTT.